Listed below are T cell receptor beta chains from one sample, sequenced in a study of identical twins. Each CDR3 protein gets one entry after TCRdb re-called the 5' RACE reads with MiXCR. Of about 490,000 distinct CDR3 sequences in the sample, 12% to 15% were seen once. This sample was shared with a second study, whose subject was yellow fever vaccine responses in identical twins.

Sequenced input: CD4+ T cells sorted from blood. Receptor source: a woman aged 18-35 years in good health. The CDR3 runs from the conserved cysteine through the conserved F or W. Each record gives: clone size, D gene, CDR3 length, V gene, J gene, CDR3 protein, CDR3 DNA. D genes are given only for firm matches. Some rows mark clone size as missing; the rest say once, few, many or name a class of expanded clone.

clone_size: many; d_call: TRBD1; cdr3_length: 15; v_call: TRBV12-3/TRBV12-4; j_call: TRBJ1-2; cdr3_aa: CASSLAGQGSYGYTF; cdr3_nt: TGTGCCAGCAGTTTGGCGGGACAGGGGTCCTATGGCTACACCTTC
clone_size: few; d_call: NA; cdr3_length: 14; v_call: TRBV20-1; j_call: TRBJ1-1; cdr3_aa: CSASWAGANTEAFF; cdr3_nt: TGCAGTGCTAGTTGGGCAGGGGCGAACACTGAAGCTTTCTTT
clone_size: few; d_call: TRBD2; cdr3_length: 18; v_call: TRBV5-1; j_call: TRBJ2-1; cdr3_aa: CASSWDLLAGVPYNEQFF; cdr3_nt: TGCGCCAGCAGTTGGGACCTACTAGCGGGAGTGCCATACAATGAGCAGTTCTTC
clone_size: few; d_call: TRBD1; cdr3_length: 16; v_call: TRBV24-1; j_call: TRBJ2-1; cdr3_aa: CATSDPGDRGYNEQFF; cdr3_nt: TGTGCCACCAGTGATCCAGGGGACAGGGGCTACAATGAGCAGTTCTTC
clone_size: few; d_call: NA; cdr3_length: 17; v_call: TRBV11-2; j_call: TRBJ2-3; cdr3_aa: CASSFVEGLVDTDTQYF; cdr3_nt: TGTGCCAGCAGCTTCGTGGAAGGGCTAGTAGACACAGATACGCAGTATTTT
clone_size: few; d_call: TRBD2; cdr3_length: 18; v_call: TRBV4-1; j_call: TRBJ2-1; cdr3_aa: CASSPKALREGRFNEQFF; cdr3_nt: TGCGCCAGCAGCCCTAAAGCCTTACGGGAGGGCCGGTTTAATGAGCAGTTCTTC
clone_size: NA; d_call: NA; cdr3_length: 14; v_call: TRBV5-1; j_call: TRBJ1-2; cdr3_aa: CASSLGGPGQGYTF; cdr3_nt: TGCGCCAGCAGCCTAGGAGGGCCAGGTCAGGGCTACACCTTC
clone_size: few; d_call: NA; cdr3_length: 13; v_call: TRBV7-2; j_call: TRBJ2-1; cdr3_aa: CASSRGLRNEQFF; cdr3_nt: TGTGCCAGCAGCCGCGGACTTAGAAATGAGCAGTTCTTC
clone_size: few; d_call: TRBD1; cdr3_length: 15; v_call: TRBV5-1; j_call: TRBJ1-2; cdr3_aa: CASSLDLGQGSGYTF; cdr3_nt: TGCGCCAGCAGCTTGGATCTCGGACAGGGGTCTGGCTACACCTTC
clone_size: many; d_call: NA; cdr3_length: 11; v_call: TRBV12-3/TRBV12-4; j_call: TRBJ1-1; cdr3_aa: CASSLTREAFF; cdr3_nt: TGTGCCAGCAGTTTGACGCGGGAAGCTTTCTTT
clone_size: few; d_call: NA; cdr3_length: 15; v_call: TRBV7-2; j_call: TRBJ1-2; cdr3_aa: CASSLAWGKSGGYTF; cdr3_nt: TGTGCCAGCAGCTTAGCGTGGGGGAAATCGGGCGGCTACACCTTC
clone_size: NA; d_call: NA; cdr3_length: 13; v_call: TRBV2; j_call: TRBJ2-1; cdr3_aa: CASSGDGHNEQFF; cdr3_nt: TGTGCCAGCAGTGGGGACGGCCACAATGAGCAGTTCTTC
clone_size: few; d_call: NA; cdr3_length: 14; v_call: TRBV18; j_call: TRBJ1-2; cdr3_aa: CASSPGQINYGYTF; cdr3_nt: TGTGCCAGCTCACCTGGGCAGATCAACTATGGCTACACCTTC
clone_size: few; d_call: TRBD1; cdr3_length: 13; v_call: TRBV28; j_call: TRBJ1-1; cdr3_aa: CASSSQGKTEAFF; cdr3_nt: TGTGCCAGCAGTTCACAGGGGAAGACTGAAGCTTTCTTT
clone_size: NA; d_call: TRBD2; cdr3_length: 18; v_call: TRBV3-1; j_call: TRBJ2-2; cdr3_aa: CAISHGLAGVTNTGELFF; cdr3_nt: TGTGCCATCAGCCACGGGCTAGCGGGGGTAACGAACACCGGGGAGCTGTTTTTT
clone_size: NA; d_call: TRBD2; cdr3_length: 14; v_call: TRBV20-1; j_call: TRBJ2-1; cdr3_aa: CSASASGRYNEQFF; cdr3_nt: TGCAGTGCTAGTGCCAGCGGGAGGTACAATGAGCAGTTCTTC
clone_size: NA; d_call: NA; cdr3_length: 14; v_call: TRBV27; j_call: TRBJ2-7; cdr3_aa: CASSPSAGIYEQYF; cdr3_nt: TGTGCCAGCAGTCCCTCCGCGGGCATTTACGAGCAGTACTTC
clone_size: NA; d_call: NA; cdr3_length: 14; v_call: TRBV6-5; j_call: TRBJ2-2; cdr3_aa: CASSYGRSTGELFF; cdr3_nt: TGTGCCAGCAGTTACGGGCGTAGCACCGGGGAGCTGTTTTTT
clone_size: NA; d_call: NA; cdr3_length: 18; v_call: TRBV5-1; j_call: TRBJ2-2; cdr3_aa: CASSLAVLGSGRTGELFF; cdr3_nt: TGCGCCAGCAGCTTGGCGGTTTTGGGGAGCGGACGCACCGGGGAGCTGTTTTTT
clone_size: NA; d_call: TRBD2; cdr3_length: 16; v_call: TRBV7-8; j_call: TRBJ2-1; cdr3_aa: CASSFRSGRRDNEQFF; cdr3_nt: TGTGCCAGCAGTTTCCGTAGCGGGAGAAGGGACAATGAGCAGTTCTTC
clone_size: NA; d_call: NA; cdr3_length: 13; v_call: TRBV20-1; j_call: TRBJ1-1; cdr3_aa: CSARKGEAAEAFF; cdr3_nt: TGCAGTGCTAGGAAGGGGGAGGCCGCTGAAGCTTTCTTT
clone_size: NA; d_call: NA; cdr3_length: 13; v_call: TRBV10-3; j_call: TRBJ2-5; cdr3_aa: CAISGYAQETQYF; cdr3_nt: TGTGCCATCAGTGGATACGCCCAAGAGACCCAGTACTTC
clone_size: NA; d_call: NA; cdr3_length: 15; v_call: TRBV20-1; j_call: TRBJ2-3; cdr3_aa: CSARGVGGVTDTQYF; cdr3_nt: TGCAGTGCTAGAGGGGTCGGCGGGGTCACAGATACGCAGTATTTT
clone_size: NA; d_call: TRBD1; cdr3_length: 16; v_call: TRBV20-1; j_call: TRBJ2-2; cdr3_aa: CSARVRGQGNTGELFF; cdr3_nt: TGCAGTGCTAGAGTCAGGGGGCAGGGGAACACCGGGGAGCTGTTTTTT
clone_size: NA; d_call: TRBD1; cdr3_length: 15; v_call: TRBV12-3/TRBV12-4; j_call: TRBJ1-1; cdr3_aa: CASKTGTGANTEAFF; cdr3_nt: TGTGCCAGCAAGACCGGGACAGGGGCGAACACTGAAGCTTTCTTT
clone_size: NA; d_call: NA; cdr3_length: 12; v_call: TRBV2; j_call: TRBJ2-5; cdr3_aa: CASSEQEETQYF; cdr3_nt: TGTGCCAGCAGTGAACAGGAGGAGACCCAGTACTTC